What follows describes a single T cell receptor beta chain. These data originate in a study of blood T cell repertoires in COVID-19. Enrolment of Seattle patients took place during active infection, and they were followed longitudinally. Sequencing used immunoSEQ multiplex PCR; TCRdb keeps in-frame clones, though not all of them. The table has roughly 250,000 clones, roughly 90% seen once. The CDR3 is 15 residues long. Trimming left V 2 bases short and J 0 bases short, with 8 bases between. Germline CDR1 and CDR2: SNHLY and FYNNEI. This TCR came from a woman in her twenties or thirties with COVID-19, enrolled during active disease. Sequencing used peripheral blood. V gene TRBV2 combines with J gene TRBJ2-4, with D perhaps matching TRBD2 (5 bases). This CDR3 is CASSESGLAKNIQYF. CDR3 in DNA: TGTGCCAGCAGTGAAAGCGGCCTAGCCAAAAACATTCAGTACTTC.